Below, 17 T cell receptor beta chains from the same sample are listed, as sequenced in a study of CD8+ T cells in alopecia areata (dated by TCRdb to between 2017 and 2018). This sample's time point label indicates: 20 to 30 weeks on oral tofacitinib. The treatment or condition label of this sample denotes: oral pan-JAK inhibitor, 5-10 mg twice daily. The library was obtained by the immunoSEQ multiplex PCR assay. RNA was extracted from all samples and reverse transcribed into cDNA, which served as template for TCR sequencing. This immuneACCESS table, as held by TCRdb, lists in-frame sequences with V and J called but not all clones. Of the missing ones, under half trace to an unresolved V gene in checked studies; the others have no known cause. The sample table records 180,000 or so clones; roughly 64% of these occur just once. The top ten clones comprise more than 5.5% of the sample. The specimen was CD4+ T cells sorted from blood, collected at week 24, from a patient treated with tofacitinib. The origin of the receptors is a human donor with alopecia areata.

V and J are TRBV5-1 and TRBJ2-1; D is undetermined. Trimming pared 0 bases from V and 7 bases from J, leaving 11 bases between. The CDR3 loop spans 14 amino acids. In germline, CDR1 is SGHRS, CDR2 YFSETQ. CDR3 in amino acids: CASSLALAGNEQFF. For the CDR3, the DNA is TGCGCCAGCAGCTTGGCCTTGGCCGGTAATGAGCAGTTCTTC.

The chain recombines TRBV7-2 with TRBJ2-2; D might be TRBD2 (7 bases). The CDR3 has 18 amino acids. Trimming pared 2 bases from V and 0 bases from J, leaving 16 bases between. Germline loops: CDR1 SGHTA, CDR2 FQGNSA. The CDR3 sequence: CASSLRSSGGPNTGELFF. CDR3 nucleotide sequence: TGTGCCAGCAGCTTACGGTCTTCGGGGGGCCCGAACACCGGGGAGCTGTTTTTT. The whole variable domain, filled in from reference TRBV7-2 and TRBJ2-2, reads GAGVSQSPSNKVTEKGKDVELRCDPISGHTALYWYRQSLGQGLEFLIYFQGNSAPDKSGLPSDRFSAERTGGSVSTLTIQRTQQEDSAVYLCASSLRSSGGPNTGELFFGEGSRLTVL.

This rearrangement joins TRBV20-1 to TRBJ2-4; unclear D gene. The CDR3 totals 11 residues. The germline V gene has CDR1 DFQATT and CDR2 SNEGSKA (reference sequence). V lost 6 bases and J 8 bases, leaving 11 bases between the germline ends. The CDR3 nucleotides are TGCAGTGCCATAAGATCGGACATTCAGTACTTC. Its translation: CSAIRSDIQYF.

CDR3 nucleotides: TGCGCCAGCAGCCAAGTTGTACGGGATAACTATGGCTACACCTTC. It encodes CASSQVVRDNYGYTF. The J gene is TRBJ1-2, the V gene TRBV4-3; no definite D call. This CDR3 comprises 15 residues. CDR1 is LGHNA and CDR2 is YSLEER in the germline V gene. Trimming removed 1 base from V and 1 base from J, with 10 bases in between.

The chain combines TRBV5-1 with TRBJ2-2; 7 nucleotides align to TRBD1. The length of the CDR3 is 15 residues. V was clipped by 4 bases and J by 5 bases; unmatched bases: 8. Germline CDR1 reads SGHRS; CDR2 reads YFSETQ. The CDR3 loop reads CASSRAGTETGELFF. The CDR3, as DNA: TGCGCCAGCAGCCGGGCCGGGACAGAGACCGGGGAGCTGTTTTTT.

The rearrangement uses TRBV20-1 and TRBJ2-7; unclear D gene. Germline V gene data show CDR1 as DFQATT and CDR2 as SNEGSKA (reference sequence). The V gene lost 7 bases and the J gene lost 7 bases, with 14 bases spanning the gap. The CDR3 is 11 residues long. CDR3 loop: CSVQASREQYF. Here the CDR3 DNA reads TGCAGTGTGCAGGCCTCTCGTGAGCAGTACTTC.

As to this clone: It is likely a read error, because the conserved phenylalanine at the end of the CDR3 is missing. The J gene is TRBJ1-3, the V gene TRBV5-4; possible D gene TRBD1, 5 bases. The CDR3 sequence is 17 residues long. V lost 2 bases and J 4 bases, leaving 19 bases between the germline ends. Germline V gene sequence: CDR1 SGHNT, CDR2 YYREEE (reference sequence). CDR3 sequence reads: CASSLAPMGGSGNTIYL. DNA of the CDR3: TGTGCCAGCAGCTTAGCTCCTATGGGGGGGTCAGGAAACACCATATATCTT.

The V gene is TRBV5-5, the J gene TRBJ2-5; D gene ambiguous. From germline, CDR1 is SGHKS and CDR2 YYEKEE (reference sequence). The CDR3 extends over 13 amino acids. The V gene lost 0 bases and the J gene lost 5 bases, with 8 bases spanning the gap. CDR3 sequence: CASSLVPAETQYF. For the CDR3, the DNA is TGTGCCAGCAGCTTGGTCCCCGCCGAGACCCAGTACTTC.

The rearrangement uses TRBV7-2 and TRBJ2-2, with 9 bases fitting TRBD2. The CDR3 length is 16 residues. V lost 3 bases, J lost 4 bases, and 6 bases stayed unmatched. The germline V gene has CDR1 SGHTA and CDR2 FQGNSA. CDR3 protein: CASSFPGLAGTGELFF. DNA for the CDR3: TGTGCCAGCAGCTTTCCGGGACTAGCTGGCACCGGGGAGCTGTTTTTT.

This clone turned up a few times. The chain has TRBV6-1 and TRBJ2-3, with 12 positions matching TRBD2. The CDR3 loop spans 13 amino acids. V lost 8 bases to trimming and J lost 4 bases; unmatched junction nucleotides: 1. CDR1 and CDR2 from the germline V gene are MNHNS and SASEGT. CDR3 protein: CASRTSGADTQYF. CDR3 coding DNA: TGTGCCAGCCGGACTAGCGGGGCAGATACGCAGTATTTT.

In its sample, this clone was seen many times. The chain links TRBV10-3 to TRBJ2-1, with TRBD1 matching 7 bases. CDR3 length: 14 residues. V was pared by 3 bases and J by 9 bases, with 8 bases of the junction left unmatched. The V gene's germline CDR1 is ENHRY and CDR2 SYGVKD. The CDR3 spells CAISDPRQGSEQFF. DNA for the CDR3: TGTGCCATCAGTGACCCCCGACAGGGCAGTGAGCAGTTCTTC.

The CDR3 DNA reads TGTGCCAGCAGCTTGACAGGGGCTGACACTGAAGCTTTCTTT. Protein product: CASSLTGADTEAFF. The rearrangement joins TRBV7-6 to TRBJ1-1, with 8 bases aligning to TRBD1. Looked up from germline, CDR1 is SGHVS and CDR2 is FNYEAQ. The J segment lost 3 bases and the V segment lost 3 bases, leaving 3 bases of the junction unmatched. This CDR3 has 14 residues.

This clone was recorded a few times. V is TRBV5-1 and J is TRBJ2-1; 8 bases fit TRBD2. This CDR3 comprises 16 residues. Per germline, CDR1 SGHRS and CDR2 YFSETQ. Trimming removed 2 bases from V and 8 bases from J; junction bases left unmatched: 12. This chain's CDR3 is CASSFLGLAGSHEQFF. The CDR3, as DNA: TGCGCCAGCAGCTTTTTAGGACTAGCCGGTTCGCATGAGCAGTTCTTC.

V and J are TRBV27 and TRBJ1-6, with D possibly being TRBD1 (5 bases). V lost 2 bases and J lost 7, with 24 bases in between. This CDR3 is built from 19 residues. Germline CDR1 MNHEY, CDR2 SMNVEV (reference sequence). This CDR3 reads CASSLMGLRGVAPNSPLHF. The CDR3 bases are TGTGCCAGCAGTTTAATGGGCCTTCGGGGCGTTGCGCCAAATTCACCCCTCCACTTT.

This clone was seen a few times. This chain uses TRBV10-3 with TRBJ1-2, with TRBD1 identical over 10 bases. The length of the CDR3 is 14 residues. Trimming cost V 4 bases and J 8 bases; bases outside gene matches: 7. Germline V gene lookup returns CDR1 ENHRY and CDR2 SYGVKD. Written as DNA, the CDR3 is TGTGCCATCAGTGTTGGGACAGGGGATGGAGGCTACACCTTC. Translation gives CAISVGTGDGGYTF.

The rearrangement uses TRBV7-2 and TRBJ2-1, with 14 bases lining up with TRBD2. Germline CDR1 SGHTA, CDR2 FQGNSA. The V and J ends lost 3 bases and 8 bases, in that order; junction bases with no gene match: 6. CDR3 size: 16 residues. CDR3 sequence (DNA): TGTGCCAGCAGCTTGGTGGGACTAGCGGGAGCTGATGAGCAGTTCTTC. It yields the protein CASSLVGLAGADEQFF.

This clone showed up just a few times. Other nucleotide sequences from this sample produce the same CDR3. The CDR3 loop reads CASSQDPNTGELFF. The CDR3, as DNA: TGCGCCAGCAGCCAAGACCCTAACACCGGGGAGCTGTTTTTT. The chain has TRBV4-1 and TRBJ2-2, with no clear D. CDR1 and CDR2 (germline): MGHRA, YSYEKL. CDR3 length equals 14 residues. Trimming took off 0 bases at V and 2 bases at J, with 4 bases between the two ends.